This TCR beta chain was observed in a study of blood T cell repertoires in COVID-19. The overall study: Collection of acute and convalescent COVID-19 samples took place in the United States, Italy and Spain.

The CDR3 covers 14 residues. The ends were cut back, 0 bases at V and 3 bases at J, with 7 bases in the middle. In germline, CDR1 is SGHRS, CDR2 YFSETQ. Measured with immunoSEQ multiplex PCR; TCRdb has only the in-frame clones, and not every one. The repertoire includes 200,000 to 300,000 clones, 80% to 90% of them detected once, and roughly 8% sits in the top ten. The chain recombines TRBV5-1 with TRBJ2-1; no reliable D call. The clonotype was recovered from a woman of 80 years or more with COVID-19, enrolled during active disease. Sample: peripheral blood. CDR3 region: CASSLDGLYNEQFF. CDR3 coding DNA: TGCGCCAGCAGCTTGGATGGCCTCTACAATGAGCAGTTCTTC.